The 23 T cell receptor beta chains given below trace back to one sample, sequenced in a study of Graves' ophthalmopathy and Graves' hyperthyroidism. For repertoire sequencing, the TCR beta CDR3 regions were amplified from RNA transcripts. After a first-round RT-PCR with HTBI primers, a second-round multiplex PCR was run. TCRdb re-called the multiplex PCR reads through MiXCR, storing one row per CDR3 protein. The sample shows around 600,000 distinct CDR3 sequences, roughly 39% of them seen only once. Material for sequencing was peripheral blood. These receptor sequences come from an adult man with Graves' ophthalmopathy.

The chain has TRBV7-2 and TRBJ2-7; D not resolved. Trimming cost V 6 bases and J 2 bases, with 14 bases left between them. This CDR3 is built from 14 residues. Germline CDR1 SGHTA, CDR2 FQGNSA. The CDR3 nucleotides read TGTGCCAGCAGTTTATCCCGGCTAGCCTACGAGCAGTACTTC. Amino acid sequence: CASSLSRLAYEQYF.

This clonotype appeared many times. V is TRBV12-3 or TRBV12-4 and J is TRBJ1-1; 9 bases fit TRBD1. The CDR3 is 15 residues long. V lost 5 bases and J lost 9; bases outside the gene matches: 13. The CDR3 here is CASSQTRTGEGKAFF. In DNA, the CDR3 is TGTGCCAGCAGTCAAACCCGGACAGGGGAGGGAAAAGCTTTCTTT.

In its sample, this clonotype was seen many times. This rearrangement joins TRBV7-8 to TRBJ1-1; unclear D gene. With 8 bases removed from V and 1 base from J, the gap between germline ends came to 14 bases. CDR3 length: 14 amino acids. Germline V CDR1 and CDR2: SGHVS, FQNEAQ. The CDR3 DNA reads as TGTGCCAGCTTGCGGGCAGATCAGAACACTGAAGCTTTCTTT. As protein: CASLRADQNTEAFF.

This clonotype was counted many times. The chain is built from TRBV12-3 or TRBV12-4 and TRBJ1-3; D is perhaps TRBD1 (5 bases). The CDR3 extends over 16 amino acids. Trimming pared 6 bases from V and 4 bases from J, leaving 19 bases between. In nucleotides, the CDR3 is TGTGCCAGCAGGACAGCGGGGGGGTACTCCGGAAACACCATATATTTT. This codes for CASRTAGGYSGNTIYF.

V usage is TRBV12-3 or TRBV12-4 and J usage is TRBJ2-1, with 9 nucleotides matching TRBD1. The ends lost 3 bases at V and 6 bases at J; junction bases unmatched: 0. The CDR3 covers 13 residues. The CDR3 sequence: CASSLGQGNEQFF. The CDR3 DNA follows: TGTGCCAGCAGTTTGGGACAGGGCAATGAGCAGTTCTTC.

As to this clonotype: Since a much larger clone is just one base distant, this may be a read error. The rearrangement links TRBV28 to TRBJ2-2, with no clear D. V gave up 7 bases and J gave up 3 bases, with 6 bases separating them. The CDR3 length is 12 residues. CDR1 and CDR2 from the germline V gene are MDHEN and SYDVKM. The CDR3 coding sequence is TGTGCCAGCACCCCGGACACCGGGGAGCTGTTTTTT. This codes for CASTPDTGELFF.

The rearrangement joins TRBV4-2 to TRBJ2-5, with D possibly being TRBD1 (9 bases). V dropped 2 bases and J dropped 4 bases, with 23 bases sitting between them. Germline lookup yields CDR1 LGHNA and CDR2 YNFKEQ. CDR3 length: 18 residues. CDR3 in amino acids: CASSQQGGQGAGVETQYF. The CDR3 DNA reads as TGTGCCAGCAGCCAACAAGGGGGACAGGGAGCGGGAGTAGAGACCCAGTACTTC.

This clonotype was recorded only once. The chain is built from TRBV12-5 and TRBJ2-2; 9 nucleotides agree with TRBD2. The CDR3 totals 15 residues. Trimming at V came to 11 bases and at J to 0 bases, leaving 7 bases not matched to a gene. Germline V gives CDR1 LGHNT, CDR2 FRNRAP. The CDR3 coding sequence is TGTGCTTCGAGCGGGGGGCCTACGAACACCGGGGAGCTGTTTTTT. This encodes CASSGGPTNTGELFF. Variable domain in full (rest from reference TRBV12-5 and TRBJ2-2): DARVTQTPRHKVTEMGQEVTMRCQPILGHNTVFWYRQTMMQGLELLAYFRNRAPLDDSGMPKDRFSAEMPDATLATLKIQPSEPRDSAVYFCASSGGPTNTGELFFGEGSRLTVL.

A word on this clonotype: This CDR3 fails to terminate in the conserved phenylalanine or tryptophan, so it likely reflects a read error. The limits of the CDR3 on the DNA are not certain, so only TCRdb's listed CDR3 is given. The chain links TRBV29-1 to TRBJ1-5. The CDR3 length is 14 residues, termini included. CDR1 is SQVTM and CDR2 is ANQGSEA in the germline V gene. This CDR3 is CSVVEGYSNQPRPR.

V gene TRBV15 combines with J gene TRBJ2-2; 13 positions agree with TRBD2. The germline CDR1 and CDR2 sequences are LNHNV and YYDKDF (reference sequence). The CDR3 extends over 18 amino acids. With V trimmed by 5 bases and J by 0 bases, 6 bases remained unmatched. The CDR3 protein is CATSAGLAGSANTGELFF. The CDR3 nucleotides are TGTGCCACCAGCGCGGGACTAGCGGGGTCCGCGAACACCGGGGAGCTGTTTTTT.

The V and J genes are TRBV29-1 and TRBJ1-2, with no clear D. Germline-derived CDR1 and CDR2 are SQVTM and ANQGSEA. This CDR3 spans 13 amino acids. V lost 3 bases and J lost 7, with 15 bases in between. This CDR3 reads CSVDSSGPSGYTF. In DNA form, the CDR3 reads TGCAGCGTTGATTCTAGCGGCCCTTCTGGCTACACCTTC.

This chain joins TRBV9 and TRBJ2-7; 12 bases agree with TRBD1. The J call is doubtful: the DNA matches TRBJ2-1 better. The CDR3 is made up of 14 amino acids. In germline, CDR1 is SGDLS, CDR2 YYNGEE. CDR3 protein: CASSDRDRGHEQFF. CDR3 nucleotides: TGTGCCAGCAGCGACCGGGACAGGGGGCATGAGCAGTTCTTC.

The J gene is TRBJ2-7, the V gene TRBV6-5, with TRBD2 identical over 7 bases. In germline, CDR1 is MNHEY, CDR2 SVGAGI. The CDR3 contains 13 residues. J lost 2 bases, V lost 6 bases, and 4 bases had no gene match. CDR3 DNA: TGTGCCAGCAGAGCGGCGGGAGCCTACGAGCAGTACTTC. This translates into CASRAAGAYEQYF.

This clonotype was observed at least ten times. This chain joins TRBV7-8 and TRBJ1-1; D gene ambiguous. The CDR3 sequence is 14 residues long. With 5 bases removed from V and 5 bases from J, the gap between germline ends came to 15 bases. CDR1 is SGHVS, CDR2 FQNEAQ, per germline. CDR3 DNA: TGTGCCAGCAGCCAAAGTGTGGGCCGGACTGAAGCTTTCTTT. It is translated as CASSQSVGRTEAFF.

This rearrangement joins TRBV3-1 to TRBJ1-2, with 8 nucleotides matching TRBD1. Germline CDR1 LGHDT, CDR2 YNNKEL (reference sequence). V gave up 7 bases and J gave up 1 base; unmatched junction bases: 11. This CDR3 is built from 16 residues. Here the CDR3 reads CASTPGQVAHNYGYTF. The CDR3, as DNA: TGTGCCAGCACCCCGGGACAGGTGGCACATAACTATGGCTACACCTTC. Drawing the rest from reference TRBV3-1 and TRBJ1-2, the complete variable domain is DTAVSQTPKYLVTQMGNDKSIKCEQNLGHDTMYWYKQDSKKFLKIMFSYNNKELIINETVPNRFSPKSPDKAHLNLHINSLELGDSAVYFCASTPGQVAHNYGYTFGSGTRLTVV.

This clonotype was recorded many times. The gene calls are TRBV5-1 and TRBJ2-5; 11 bases agree with TRBD2. The CDR3 extends over 16 amino acids. With 4 bases clipped from V and 3 bases from J, the junction kept 8 bases outside the gene matches. CDR1 is SGHRS, CDR2 YFSETQ, per germline. DNA of the CDR3: TGCGCCAGCAGCGTATCGGGACTAGCGGCCGAAGAGACCCAGTACTTC. This codes for CASSVSGLAAEETQYF.

This clonotype came up many times. This chain links TRBV7-3 with TRBJ1-1; no clear D gene. Germline assignment: CDR1 SGHTA and CDR2 FQGTGA. Trimming pared 5 bases from V and 1 base from J, leaving 11 bases between. The CDR3 is 14 residues long. The CDR3 DNA is TGTGCCAGCAGCCTAGGTCCCCCGAACACTGAAGCTTTCTTT. Its protein is CASSLGPPNTEAFF.

This chain uses TRBV7-9 with TRBJ2-5; TRBD2 matches at 8 bases. The CDR3 consists of 17 residues. Germline V CDR1 and CDR2: SEHNR, FQNEAQ (reference sequence). V lost 7 bases, J lost 1 base, and 14 bases stayed unmatched. The CDR3, as DNA: TGTGCCAGCATCGGGGGGGGCGCTCGATTATTCCAAGAGACCCAGTACTTC. It codes for CASIGGGARLFQETQYF.

The CDR3 region has the DNA TGTGCCAGCAGGGGGGCGGGAGGCTACACCTTC. It specifies CASRGAGGYTF. The V gene is TRBV6-6, the J gene TRBJ1-2; a possible D gene is TRBD1 (6 bases). Germline V lookup: CDR1 MNHNY, CDR2 SVGAGI (reference sequence). Trimming cost V 6 bases and J 8 bases, with 10 bases left between them. The CDR3 spans 11 residues.

A note on this clonotype: A junction end diverges from the germline sequence, so it may reflect a read error. V and J are TRBV4-1 and TRBJ1-2; no firm D call. Germline values: CDR1 MGHRA, CDR2 YSYEKL. This CDR3 contains 17 residues. The CDR3 sequence is CVSSQNPWRYSYYGYTF. DNA of the CDR3: TGCGTCAGCAGCCAAAACCCGTGGAGGTACAGCTACTATGGCTACACCTTC.

The chain is built from TRBV5-8 and TRBJ2-5; no clear D gene. The V end was cut by 3 bases, the J end by 2 bases, with 11 bases between. CDR3 length: 14 residues. CDR1 SGHTS and CDR2 YDEGEE come from the germline V gene. CDR3 region: CASSYIGTQETQYF. The CDR3 coding sequence is TGTGCCAGCAGCTATATCGGAACTCAAGAGACCCAGTACTTC.

This clonotype showed up many times. The chain has TRBV5-1 and TRBJ1-2, with 10 bases identical to TRBD1. The germline V gene encodes CDR1 SGHRS and CDR2 YFSETQ. This CDR3 spans 14 amino acids. Losses at the gene ends were 4 bases for V and 5 bases for J; bases not matched to a gene: 5. The CDR3 nucleotides are TGCGCCAGCAGCCCGGACAGGGGGAGTTATGGCTACACCTTC. The encoded protein is CASSPDRGSYGYTF. The variable domain in full, with the rest retrieved from reference TRBV5-1 and TRBJ1-2, is KAGVTQTPRYLIKTRGQQVTLSCSPISGHRSVSWYQQTPGQGLQFLFEYFSETQRNKGNFPGRFSGRQFSNSRSEMNVSTLELGDSALYLCASSPDRGSYGYTFGSGTRLTVV.

The chain recombines TRBV10-3 with TRBJ1-2; D might be TRBD1 (5 bases). Germline CDR1 ENHRY, CDR2 SYGVKD. V was shortened by 3 bases and J by 8 bases, with 22 bases between the two germline ends. The CDR3 covers 16 residues. The CDR3 DNA reads TGTGCCATCAGTGAAGTTTCAGGGAGCCTCGGGGGAGGCTACACCTTC. This sequence encodes CAISEVSGSLGGGYTF.